The 21 T cell receptor beta chains below were found in one sample sequenced in a study of T cell repertoires in cytomegalovirus infection. Via MiXCR, TCRdb re-called the reads, giving one row per CDR3 protein. Among about 500,000 distinct CDR3 sequences listed, 30% to 35% were seen once. The antigens of these receptors remain unknown. The sample here was cultured PBMCs, taken from culture after CMV antigen stimulation. The receptors were gathered from a human donor in good health (CMV status not recorded). Some clones in this sample may be carry-over from other donors' samples.

This clonotype was seen a handful of times. This chain joins TRBV20-1 and TRBJ2-4, with 9 bases that match TRBD1. Per the germline V gene, CDR1 is DFQATT and CDR2 is SNEGSKA (reference sequence). V lost 3 bases and J lost 6; bases outside the gene matches: 6. The CDR3 extends over 14 amino acids. CDR3 protein: CSASRDRVINIQYF. CDR3 nucleotides: TGCAGTGCTAGCCGGGACAGGGTGATAAACATTCAGTACTTC.

This clonotype has a handful of counts. The chain joins TRBV27 to TRBJ2-7; D uncertain. The CDR3 loop spans 13 amino acids. Germline CDR1 MNHEY, CDR2 SMNVEV (reference sequence). Between the trimmed V and J ends, which lost 2 bases and 4 bases, there was a span of 9 bases. The CDR3 reads CASSLGRQYEQYV. Written as DNA, the CDR3 is TGTGCCAGCAGTTTAGGCCGACAATACGAGCAGTACGTC.

This chain links TRBV4-3 with TRBJ2-2, with 9 bases matching TRBD2. CDR3 length equals 16 residues. Germline CDR1 reads LGHNA; CDR2 reads YSLEER. Losses at the gene ends were 4 bases for V and 6 bases for J; bases not matched to a gene: 9. The CDR3 loop is CASSLSLAGRSGELFF. CDR3 bases: TGCGCCAGCAGCCTGAGTCTAGCGGGACGGTCCGGGGAGCTGTTTTTT.

This clonotype was counted a few times. V is TRBV7-2 and J is TRBJ2-7; D tentatively fits TRBD1 or TRBD2 (5 bases each). Germline CDR1 is SGHTA and CDR2 is FQGNSA. This CDR3 is built from 14 residues. V gave up 7 bases and J gave up 5 bases, with 18 bases separating them. The CDR3 loop is CASTTWDGANEQYF. The CDR3 bases are TGTGCCAGCACCACGTGGGACGGCGCCAACGAGCAGTACTTC.

The table lists this clonotype with a count of one. The rearrangement uses TRBV7-4 and TRBJ2-7, with 8 positions matching TRBD1. Germline V CDR1 and CDR2: SGHVT, SQSDAQ. The V segment lost 7 bases and the J segment 7 bases; nucleotides outside the gene matches: 12. This CDR3 comprises 14 residues. The CDR3: CASTPGQVYGEQYF. CDR3 coding DNA: TGTGCCAGCACGCCGGGACAGGTCTACGGGGAGCAGTACTTC. Using reference TRBV7-4 and TRBJ2-7 for the parts outside the CDR3, the full variable domain is GAGVSQSPRYKVAKRGRDVALRCDSISGHVTLYWYRQTLGQGSEVLTYSQSDAQRDKSGRPSGRFSAERPERSVSTLKIQRTEQGDSAVYLCASTPGQVYGEQYFGPGTRLTVT.

The chain couples TRBV24-1 to TRBJ2-3, with 8 bases aligning to TRBD2. The CDR3 contains 15 residues. Germline CDR1 reads KGHDR; CDR2 reads SFDVKD. V shed 1 base, J shed 5 bases, and the junction held 4 bases outside the gene matches. CDR3 amino acids: CATSDFSGIGDTQYF. CDR3 nucleotides: TGTGCCACCAGTGATTTTAGCGGGATAGGAGATACGCAGTATTTT.

The CDR3 DNA reads TGTGCCAGCAGCAGTATAGCGGGAGTGTTTGGCGGGGAGCTGTTTTTT. Protein product: CASSSIAGVFGGELFF. V and J are TRBV11-2 and TRBJ2-2; 9 bases agree with TRBD2. Per germline, CDR1 SGHAT and CDR2 FQNNGV. The CDR3 is 16 residues long. V lost 5 bases to trimming and J lost 7 bases; unmatched junction nucleotides: 11.

This clonotype was seen a handful of times. The chain uses TRBV7-3 and TRBJ2-7; 9 bases agree with TRBD1. Germline V gives CDR1 SGHTA, CDR2 FQGTGA. Trimming at V came to 5 bases and at J to 5 bases, leaving 7 bases not matched to a gene. The CDR3 extends over 14 amino acids. CDR3 sequence: CASSPGTGKNEQYF. The CDR3 region has the DNA TGTGCCAGCAGCCCCGGGACAGGGAAGAACGAGCAGTACTTC.

The chain uses TRBV11-2 and TRBJ2-3; perhaps TRBD2 as D (6 bases). Trimming took off 1 base at V and 2 bases at J, with 13 bases between the two ends. From germline, CDR1 is SGHAT and CDR2 FQNNGV. The CDR3 covers 16 residues. CDR3: CASSLGGSGNTDTQYF. In DNA, the CDR3 is TGTGCCAGCAGCTTAGGTGGTAGCGGAAACACAGATACGCAGTATTTT.

This clonotype has a count of ten or more. This chain connects TRBV7-2 to TRBJ1-1; a weak D match, TRBD1 (5 bases). Trimming pared 3 bases from V and 4 bases from J, leaving 9 bases between. The CDR3 is 13 residues long. In germline, CDR1 is SGHTA, CDR2 FQGNSA. The CDR3, as DNA: TGTGCCAGCAGCTTTCGGGGGGGCACTGAAGCTTTCTTT. Translation: CASSFRGGTEAFF.

This clonotype was picked up a small number of times. This sequence joins TRBV7-3 and TRBJ2-3; D is perhaps TRBD2 (7 bases). Trimming pared 3 bases from V and 6 bases from J, leaving 16 bases between. CDR3 length: 15 residues. Germline lookup yields CDR1 SGHTA and CDR2 FQGTGA. CDR3 DNA sequence: TGTGCCAGCAGCTTCCGGGGGGCTCCGACCGATACGCAGTATTTT. Amino acid sequence: CASSFRGAPTDTQYF.

This clonotype was observed at least ten times. The rearrangement joins TRBV6-2 or TRBV6-3 to TRBJ2-3, with TRBD2 identical over 10 bases. The J segment lost 2 bases and the V segment lost 6 bases, leaving 8 bases of the junction unmatched. The CDR3 is 16 amino acids. CDR1 and CDR2 (germline): MNHEY, SVGEGT. The CDR3 reads CASRRQLAGFTDTQYF. In DNA form, the CDR3 reads TGTGCCAGCAGACGCCAACTAGCGGGATTCACAGATACGCAGTATTTT.

J is TRBJ2-7 and V is TRBV24-1, with D perhaps being TRBD1 or TRBD2 (5 bases each). This CDR3 spans 12 amino acids. Trimming shortened V by 0 bases and J by 7 bases, and 6 bases separated the two germline ends. Germline CDR1 and CDR2: KGHDR and SFDVKD. The DNA of the CDR3 is TGTGCCACCAGTGATTTGTGGGGGGAGCAGTACTTC. Translating it yields CATSDLWGEQYF.

This clonotype has a handful of counts. The chain links TRBV28 to TRBJ2-2, with 14 bases that match TRBD2. V shed 9 bases, J shed 10 bases, and the junction held 7 bases outside the gene matches. The CDR3 runs 14 residues. Germline loops: CDR1 MDHEN, CDR2 SYDVKM. Written as DNA, the CDR3 is TGTGCCAGTCGACTAGCGGGAGGGCTCTTGGAGCTGTTTTTT. As protein: CASRLAGGLLELFF.

The table lists this clonotype with a few counts. The CDR3 is CAISEWGQETQYF. The CDR3 region has the DNA TGTGCCATCAGTGAGTGGGGGCAAGAGACCCAGTACTTC. The rearrangement links TRBV10-3 to TRBJ2-5, with D perhaps assigned TRBD1 or TRBD2 (5 bases each). The V end was cut by 1 base, the J end by 2 bases, with 5 bases between. CDR1 and CDR2 from the germline V gene are ENHRY and SYGVKD. This CDR3 is built from 13 residues.

The rearrangement links TRBV20-1 to TRBJ2-5; D perhaps matches TRBD2 (6 bases). Trimming left V 5 bases short and J 5 bases short, with 12 bases between. This CDR3 region has 12 residues. Germline V gene lookup returns CDR1 DFQATT and CDR2 SNEGSKA (reference sequence). The CDR3 here is CSALTRRETQYF. The CDR3 DNA follows: TGCAGTGCTCTGACTAGGCGGGAGACCCAGTACTTC.

This clonotype was found a few times. The rearrangement joins TRBV28 to TRBJ1-1, with D possibly TRBD1 on 6 matching bases. Per germline, CDR1 MDHEN and CDR2 SYDVKM. The CDR3 consists of 18 residues. V lost 4 bases and J 5 bases, leaving 26 bases between the germline ends. CDR3 sequence reads: CASSSRTDHLPGWTEAFF. The CDR3 bases are TGTGCCAGCAGTTCGCGGACAGACCACCTTCCGGGATGGACTGAAGCTTTCTTT.

CDR3: CASSPDRGSHEQYF. The CDR3, as DNA: TGTGCCAGCAGCCCAGACAGGGGTTCCCACGAGCAGTACTTC. The chain couples TRBV7-2 to TRBJ2-7; 8 positions agree with TRBD1. CDR1 SGHTA and CDR2 FQGNSA come from the germline V gene. Trimming cost V 5 bases and J 5 bases; bases outside gene matches: 8. The CDR3 length is 14 residues.

At least ten counts were recorded for this clonotype. The CDR3 is CASSPWDGQETQYF. CDR3 bases: TGTGCCAGCAGCCCCTGGGACGGACAAGAGACCCAGTACTTC. The chain has TRBV7-6 and TRBJ2-5, with D possibly called TRBD1 or TRBD2 (5 bases each). Germline assignment: CDR1 SGHVS and CDR2 FNYEAQ. V was clipped by 5 bases and J by 2 bases, with 12 bases between them. The CDR3 is 14 amino acids.

This clonotype was recorded a few times. V gene TRBV29-1 combines with J gene TRBJ1-4; maybe TRBD1 (6 bases). The CDR3 totals 14 residues. Germline assignment: CDR1 SQVTM and CDR2 ANQGSEA. V was trimmed by 0 bases and J by 3 bases, leaving 8 bases between them. CDR3 loop: CSVEDTGSNEKLFF. The CDR3 DNA reads TGCAGCGTTGAAGATACAGGGTCTAATGAAAAACTGTTTTTT.

This clonotype was seen many times. The chain uses TRBV20-1 and TRBJ2-1, with D possibly matching TRBD2 (6 bases). The length of the CDR3 is 15 residues. V lost 3 bases and J lost 5, with 17 bases in between. Germline loops: CDR1 DFQATT, CDR2 SNEGSKA (reference sequence). The CDR3 sequence is CSARYGGSWNNEQFF. The CDR3, as DNA: TGCAGTGCTAGGTATGGAGGGAGCTGGAACAATGAGCAGTTCTTC.